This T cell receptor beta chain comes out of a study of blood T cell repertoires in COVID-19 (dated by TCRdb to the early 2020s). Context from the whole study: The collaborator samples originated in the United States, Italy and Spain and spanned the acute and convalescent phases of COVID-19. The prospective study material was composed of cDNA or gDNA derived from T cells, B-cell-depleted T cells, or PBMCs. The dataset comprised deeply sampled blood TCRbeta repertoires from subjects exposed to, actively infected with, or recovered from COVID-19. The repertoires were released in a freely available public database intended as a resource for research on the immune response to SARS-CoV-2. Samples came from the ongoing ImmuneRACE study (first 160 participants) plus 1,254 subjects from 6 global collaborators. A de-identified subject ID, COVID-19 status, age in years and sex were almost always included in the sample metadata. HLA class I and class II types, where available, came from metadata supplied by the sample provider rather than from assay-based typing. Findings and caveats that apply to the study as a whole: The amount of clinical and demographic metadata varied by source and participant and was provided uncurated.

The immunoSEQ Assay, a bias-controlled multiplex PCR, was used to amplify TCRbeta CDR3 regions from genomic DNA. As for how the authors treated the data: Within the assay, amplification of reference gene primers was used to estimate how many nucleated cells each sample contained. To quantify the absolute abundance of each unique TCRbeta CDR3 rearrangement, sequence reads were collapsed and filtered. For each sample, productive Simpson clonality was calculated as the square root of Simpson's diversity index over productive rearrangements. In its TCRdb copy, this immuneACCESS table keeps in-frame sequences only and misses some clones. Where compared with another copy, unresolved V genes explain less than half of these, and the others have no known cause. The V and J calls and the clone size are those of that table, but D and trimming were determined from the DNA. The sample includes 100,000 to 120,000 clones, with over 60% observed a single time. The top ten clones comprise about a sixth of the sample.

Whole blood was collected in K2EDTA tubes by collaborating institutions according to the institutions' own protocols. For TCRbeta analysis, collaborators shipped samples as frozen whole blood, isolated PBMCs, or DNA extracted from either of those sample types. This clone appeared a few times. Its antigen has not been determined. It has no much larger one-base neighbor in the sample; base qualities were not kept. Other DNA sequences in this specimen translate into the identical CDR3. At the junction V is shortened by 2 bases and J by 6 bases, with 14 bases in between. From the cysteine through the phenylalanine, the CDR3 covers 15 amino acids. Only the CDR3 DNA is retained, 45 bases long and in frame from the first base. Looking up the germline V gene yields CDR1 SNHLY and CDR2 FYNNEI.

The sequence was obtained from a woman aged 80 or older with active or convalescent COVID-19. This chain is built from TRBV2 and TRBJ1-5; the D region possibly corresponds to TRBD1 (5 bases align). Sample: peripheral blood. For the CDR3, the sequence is CASSEMGGAGQPQHF. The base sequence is TGTGCCAGCAGTGAAATGGGAGGGGCGGGTCAGCCCCAGCATTTT. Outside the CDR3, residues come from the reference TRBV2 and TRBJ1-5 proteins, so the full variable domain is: EPEVTQTPSHQVTQMGQEVILRCVPISNHLYFYWYRQILGQKVEFLVSFYNNEISEKSEIFDDQFSVERPDGSNFTLKIRSTKLEDSAMYFCASSEMGGAGQPQHFGDGTRLSIL.